The 17 T cell receptor beta chains below were found in one sample sequenced in a study of blood T cell repertoires in COVID-19. Some clones are missing from TCRdb's copy, which holds only in-frame ones; the method was immunoSEQ multiplex PCR. The sample includes some 98,000 clones, roughly 88% of them seen just once. The specimen sequenced was peripheral blood. The source is a man in his 60s with acute or convalescent COVID-19.

This clone came up once. The rearrangement links TRBV28 to TRBJ2-7; 7 bases agree with TRBD2. CDR1 and CDR2 from the germline V gene are MDHEN and SYDVKM. V shed 2 bases, J shed 0 bases, and the junction held 7 bases outside the gene matches. The CDR3 extends over 16 amino acids. The CDR3 loop reads CASSLGRDTSSYEQYF. The CDR3, as DNA: TGTGCCAGCAGTTTAGGGAGGGATACAAGCTCCTACGAGCAGTACTTC.

This CDR3 is CASSLAPQGAYEQYF. The CDR3 DNA reads TGTGCCAGCAGCTTAGCCCCACAGGGCGCCTACGAGCAGTACTTC. This chain joins TRBV7-2 and TRBJ2-7; maybe TRBD1 (6 bases). The CDR3 extends over 15 amino acids. CDR1 SGHTA and CDR2 FQGNSA come from the germline V gene. Trimming stripped 0 bases from V and 2 bases from J, with 11 bases between.

V and J are TRBV9 and TRBJ2-2; D is ambiguous. The germline V gene encodes CDR1 SGDLS and CDR2 YYNGEE. The CDR3 sequence is 16 residues long. The V gene lost 1 base and the J gene lost 4 bases, with 14 bases spanning the gap. The DNA for the CDR3 is TGTGCCAGCAGCGTATTCAGCAGGTTATTCACCGGGGAGCTGTTTTTT. It yields the protein CASSVFSRLFTGELFF.

This clone was found once. The CDR3 DNA reads as TGTGCCTGGAGTGATCAGCGTCGGGGGGCTGCTAATGAAAAACTGTTTTTT. Protein product: CAWSDQRRGAANEKLFF. This chain joins TRBV30 and TRBJ1-4; D is perhaps TRBD1 (6 bases). This CDR3 has 17 residues. CDR1 and CDR2 from the germline V gene are GTSNPN and SVGIG (reference sequence). Trimming shortened V by 1 base and J by 3 bases, and 18 bases separated the two germline ends.

This chain uses TRBV5-6 with TRBJ1-1; TRBD1 agrees at 9 bases. The ends lost 4 bases at V and 10 bases at J; junction bases unmatched: 5. CDR3 length equals 12 residues. Germline CDR1 SGHDT, CDR2 YYEEEE. CDR3 region: CASSTGTGRAFF. CDR3 DNA sequence: TGTGCCAGCAGCACGGGGACAGGGCGAGCTTTCTTT.

This chain joins TRBV7-7 and TRBJ2-5, with TRBD2 matching 12 bases. V shed 2 bases, J shed 2 bases, and the junction held 0 bases outside the gene matches. This CDR3 spans 15 amino acids. In germline, CDR1 is SSHAT, CDR2 FNYEAQ (reference sequence). The CDR3 DNA follows: TGTGCCAGCAGCTTACTAGCGGGGGGGCAAGAGACCCAGTACTTC. It specifies CASSLLAGGQETQYF.

The chain is built from TRBV2 and TRBJ1-5, with 8 bases that match TRBD1. Germline V gives CDR1 SNHLY, CDR2 FYNNEI. J lost 5 bases, V lost 4 bases, and 4 bases had no gene match. This CDR3 is 14 amino acids long. CDR3 sequence reads: CASSAGQGYQPQHF. In DNA form, the CDR3 reads TGTGCCAGCAGTGCCGGACAGGGATATCAGCCCCAGCATTTT.

This sequence joins TRBV5-1 and TRBJ1-2, with D unclear. The CDR3 sequence is 18 residues long. Trimming took off 4 bases at V and 5 bases at J, with 27 bases between the two ends. Germline V gene data show CDR1 as SGHRS and CDR2 as YFSETQ. CDR3 sequence: CASSTNPGEFSENYGYTF. The CDR3 DNA reads as TGCGCCAGCAGCACAAATCCTGGAGAATTTTCCGAGAATTATGGCTACACCTTC.

This clone was counted once. The CDR3 DNA is TGTGCCAGCAGTTACCCGGGACAGGGGAACTATGGCTACACCTTC. The encoded protein is CASSYPGQGNYGYTF. J is TRBJ1-2 and V is TRBV6-2 or TRBV6-3, with 10 positions matching TRBD1. CDR1 is MNHEY, CDR2 SVGEGT, per germline. Trimming removed 2 bases from V and 2 bases from J; junction bases left unmatched: 2. The CDR3 is 15 residues long.

The count of this clone is one. CDR3 DNA sequence: TGTGCCAGCAGCTTAGTCCCCCCGGGGGACTTGAATGTAGAAGCTTTCTTT. Translating it yields CASSLVPPGDLNVEAFF. J is TRBJ1-1 and V is TRBV7-8; a weak D match, TRBD1 (5 bases). The CDR3 spans 17 residues. Germline V CDR1 and CDR2: SGHVS, FQNEAQ. The germline V and J ends were trimmed by 1 base and 8 bases, with 23 bases remaining between them. Together with reference TRBV7-8 and TRBJ1-1, the CDR3 gives the full variable domain: GAGVSQSPRYKVAKRGQDVALRCDPISGHVSLFWYQQALGQGPEFLTYFQNEAQLDKSGLPSDRFFAERPEGSVSTLKIQRTQQEDSAVYLCASSLVPPGDLNVEAFFGQGTRLTVV.

V and J are TRBV2 and TRBJ2-1, with D perhaps TRBD1 (6 bases). The CDR3 consists of 16 residues. Germline V gene data show CDR1 as SNHLY and CDR2 as FYNNEI. Trimming left V 5 bases short and J 0 bases short, with 14 bases between. The CDR3 sequence: CASSSRQGSSYNEQFF. The CDR3 DNA is TGTGCCAGCAGTAGCCGGCAGGGGAGCTCCTACAATGAGCAGTTCTTC.

The rearrangement links TRBV2 to TRBJ1-3; D remains ambiguous. CDR3 length: 13 amino acids. CDR1 and CDR2 (germline): SNHLY, FYNNEI. The V gene lost 3 bases and the J gene lost 4 bases, with 7 bases spanning the gap. The CDR3 reads CASSDRIGNTIYF. The CDR3 region has the DNA TGTGCCAGCAGTGACAGGATAGGAAACACCATATATTTT.

The chain employs TRBV10-3 and TRBJ2-3; tentative D call: TRBD2 (5 bases). The CDR3 extends over 17 amino acids. V gave up 5 bases and J gave up 0 bases, with 18 bases separating them. Germline assignment: CDR1 ENHRY and CDR2 SYGVKD. CDR3 coding DNA: TGTGCCATCAGTCCTACCGCCGTGAGGGCCAGCACAGATACGCAGTATTTT. Encoded protein: CAISPTAVRASTDTQYF.

V usage is TRBV5-4 and J usage is TRBJ2-3; the match to TRBD1 covers 11 bases. The V and J ends lost 4 bases and 6 bases, in that order; junction bases with no gene match: 10. Germline-derived CDR1 and CDR2 are SGHNT and YYREEE (reference sequence). The CDR3 length is 16 residues. CDR3 nucleotide sequence: TGTGCCAGCAGCGGTACCGGGACAGGGGGTTTGGATACGCAGTATTTT. It translates to CASSGTGTGGLDTQYF.

CDR3 coding DNA: TGTGCCAGCAGCTTGACCAGCGGGGGTGGGACAGATACGCAGTATTTT. Translated, it gives CASSLTSGGGTDTQYF. This chain joins TRBV7-2 and TRBJ2-3, with 8 bases aligning to TRBD2. Looked up from germline, CDR1 is SGHTA and CDR2 is FQGNSA. V gave up 3 bases and J gave up 3 bases; unmatched junction bases: 8. The CDR3 contains 16 residues.

This clone showed up just a few times. The V and J genes are TRBV6-2 or TRBV6-3 and TRBJ1-2, with D tentatively TRBD1 (5 bases). This CDR3 is built from 14 residues. Germline loops: CDR1 MNHEY, CDR2 SVGEGT. V was pared by 6 bases and J by 5 bases, with 16 bases between. This CDR3 reads CASSPVTELYGYTF. CDR3 DNA sequence: TGTGCCAGCAGCCCAGTGACAGAACTGTATGGCTACACCTTC.

This CDR3 is CASSLRDSAYEQYF. In nucleotides, the CDR3 is TGTGCCAGTAGTCTCCGGGACTCGGCCTACGAGCAGTACTTC. The V gene is TRBV19, the J gene TRBJ2-7, with D possibly TRBD2 on 6 matching bases. Germline CDR1 LNHDA, CDR2 SQIVND (reference sequence). V lost 5 bases and J lost 2, with 13 bases in between. This CDR3 has 14 amino acids.